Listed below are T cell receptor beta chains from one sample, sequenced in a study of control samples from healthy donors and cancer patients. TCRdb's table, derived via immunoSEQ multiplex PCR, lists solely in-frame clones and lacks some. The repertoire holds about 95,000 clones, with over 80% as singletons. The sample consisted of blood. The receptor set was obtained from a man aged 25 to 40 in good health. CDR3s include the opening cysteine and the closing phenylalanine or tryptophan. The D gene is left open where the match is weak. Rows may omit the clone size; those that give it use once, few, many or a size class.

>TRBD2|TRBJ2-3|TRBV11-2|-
TGTGCCAGCAGCGTTAGCGGGGGACGGACAGATACGCAGTATTTT
CASSVSGGRTDTQYF
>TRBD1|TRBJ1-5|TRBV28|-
TGTGCCAGCAGTTTAAACAGGGGCTATCAGCCCCAGCATTTT
CASSLNRGYQPQHF
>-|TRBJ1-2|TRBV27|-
TGTGCCAGCAGTTTGGAGGGGGTCGGCTATGGCTACACCTTC
CASSLEGVGYGYTF
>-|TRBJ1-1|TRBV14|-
TGTGCCAGCAGCCAATCTCCGTGGACCCAAACCCCTGAAGCTTTCTTT
CASSQSPWTQTPEAFF
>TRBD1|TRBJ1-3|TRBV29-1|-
TGCAGCGTCGGTGGACAGGGCGGAAACACCATATATTTT
CSVGGQGGNTIYF
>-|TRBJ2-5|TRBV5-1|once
TGCGCCAGCAGCTTGGAGGAGACCCAGTACTTC
CASSLEETQYF
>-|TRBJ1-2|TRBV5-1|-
TGCGCCAGCAGCTTGGTGGCAGGGAGCTATGGCTACACCTTC
CASSLVAGSYGYTF
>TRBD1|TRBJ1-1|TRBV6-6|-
TGTGCCAGCAGTTTTAGACAGGGACTTACTGAAGCTTTCTTT
CASSFRQGLTEAFF
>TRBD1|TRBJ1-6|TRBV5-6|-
TGTGCCAGCAGCCTGGACAGGGGACCTTATAATTCACCCCTCCACTTT
CASSLDRGPYNSPLHF
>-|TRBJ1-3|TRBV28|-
TGTGCCAGCAGTTTACCCCCCTCAGGGGCCGGAAACACCATATATTTT
CASSLPPSGAGNTIYF
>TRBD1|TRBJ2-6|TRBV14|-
TGTGCCAGCCGAGGTGACAGGGCAACTGGGGCCAACGTCCTGACTTTC
CASRGDRATGANVLTF
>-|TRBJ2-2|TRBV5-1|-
TGCGCCAGCAGCTCAAGACCGGGGTACACCGGGGAGCTGTTTTTT
CASSSRPGYTGELFF
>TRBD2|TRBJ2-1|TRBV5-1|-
TGCGCCAGCAGCTCGACCGGGCGACTAGCGGGTTTTTACAATGAGCAGTTCTTC
CASSSTGRLAGFYNEQFF
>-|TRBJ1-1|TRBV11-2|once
TGTGCCAGCAGCTTAGGGGTGGGGACGAACACTGAAGCTTTCTTT
CASSLGVGTNTEAFF
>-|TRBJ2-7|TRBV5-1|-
TGCGCCAGCAGCTTGGTGCAGGGAAGTCCCTACGAGCAGTACTTC
CASSLVQGSPYEQYF
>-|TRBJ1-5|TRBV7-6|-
TGTGCCAGCAGCCCGACCGAGAATCAGCCCCAGCATTTT
CASSPTENQPQHF
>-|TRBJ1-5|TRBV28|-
TGTGCCAGCAGTTTATTCGTACGTCCTCGGACGGAACATCAGCCCCAGCATTTT
CASSLFVRPRTEHQPQHF
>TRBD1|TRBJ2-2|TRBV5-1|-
TGCGCCAGCAGCTTAGCGACAGGGGGCAACACCGGGGAGCTGTTTTTT
CASSLATGGNTGELFF
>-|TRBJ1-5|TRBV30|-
TGTGCCTGGAGTGTACTTCGGTGGCAGCCCCAGCATTTT
CAWSVLRWQPQHF
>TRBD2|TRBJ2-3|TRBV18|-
TGTGCCAGCTCATCTCTCAGGAGTAGCGGGGCATCAGATACGCAGTATTTT
CASSSLRSSGASDTQYF
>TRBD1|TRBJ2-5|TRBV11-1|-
TGTGCCAGCAGCTTTCCGGGACAGGGTAAAGAGACCCAGTACTTC
CASSFPGQGKETQYF
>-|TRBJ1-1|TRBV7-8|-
TGTGCCAGCAGCTTAAGGGCACAGAACACTGAAGCTTTCTTT
CASSLRAQNTEAFF
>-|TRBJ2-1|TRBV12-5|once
TGTGCTAGTGGTTTGGTAGAGGGGAATGAGCAGTTCTTC
CASGLVEGNEQFF
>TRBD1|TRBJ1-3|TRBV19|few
TGTGCCATCGGGACAGCAGGAAACACCATATATTTT
CAIGTAGNTIYF
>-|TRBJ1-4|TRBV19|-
TGTGCCAGTAGTTTCGCCCGGCGGACTAATGAAAAACTGTTTTTT
CASSFARRTNEKLFF
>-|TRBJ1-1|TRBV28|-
TGTGCCAGCAGTTTTCCCTTGTCCTCAGGGGCTTGGGACACTGAAGCTTTCTTT
CASSFPLSSGAWDTEAFF
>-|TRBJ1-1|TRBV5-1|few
TGCGCCAGCAGCTTCCTGGAAATGAACACTGAAGCTTTCTTT
CASSFLEMNTEAFF
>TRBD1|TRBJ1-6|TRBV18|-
TGTGCCAGCTCACTTGGACAGGGGGACGGTTCACCCCTCCACTTT
CASSLGQGDGSPLHF